This T cell receptor (beta chain) is from a study of metastatic and nonmetastatic thyroid tumors. Overall study: Blood and tumor or nodule tissue repertoires from malignant and benign thyroid patients were compared. General study findings and limits: Compared with benign nodules, malignant thyroid tumors were reported to have significantly higher TCR beta diversity in both blood and tumor.

Deletions cut 0 bases from V and 6 bases from J, with 10 bases between. The V gene's germline CDR1 is LNHNV and CDR2 YYDKDF (reference sequence). The CDR3 contains 14 residues. This clone showed up many times. The antigen is not known. Source study methods: Built for papillary thyroid cancer, a distant-metastasis classifier drew on CDR3 differences across clinicopathological groups. TCRdb re-called clones from the PCR reads using MiXCR. None of the V and J calls come from the authors' own analysis; TCRdb made them. The data show 20,000 to 25,000 clones, more than 10% seen once. No treatment of any kind had been given to any patient before thyroid surgery.

The clonotype was recovered from a female donor with papillary thyroid cancer or a benign thyroid nodule (not recorded which). Some clones in this sample may be carry-over from other donors' samples. Sequenced material: blood. The gene calls are TRBV15 and TRBJ2-3; D gene ambiguous. CDR3 in amino acids: CATSRDRPVDTQYF. The CDR3 DNA sequence: TGTGCCACCAGCAGAGACCGGCCGGTGGATACGCAGTATTTT.